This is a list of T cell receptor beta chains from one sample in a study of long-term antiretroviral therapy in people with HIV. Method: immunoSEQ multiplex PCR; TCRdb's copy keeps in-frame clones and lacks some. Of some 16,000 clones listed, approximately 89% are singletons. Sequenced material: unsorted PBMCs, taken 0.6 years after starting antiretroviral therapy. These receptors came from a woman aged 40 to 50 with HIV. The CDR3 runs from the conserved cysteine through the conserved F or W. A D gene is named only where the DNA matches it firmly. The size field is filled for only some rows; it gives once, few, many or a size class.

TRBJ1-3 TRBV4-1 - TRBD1 TGCGCCAGCAGCCAATTAGGGACAGGGATAAGAAACACCATATATTTT CASSQLGTGIRNTIYF
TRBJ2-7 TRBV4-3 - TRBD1 TGCGCCAGCAGCCAAGGACAGGGGGATACTAGCGAGCAGTACTTC CASSQGQGDTSEQYF
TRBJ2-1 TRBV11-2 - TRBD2 TGTGCCAGCAGCTCCCGGGGGGGACCCTACAATGAGCAGTTCTTC CASSSRGGPYNEQFF
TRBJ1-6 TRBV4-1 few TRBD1 TGCGCCAGCAGCCCCGGACAGGGGGGTTATTCACCCCTCCACTTT CASSPGQGGYSPLHF
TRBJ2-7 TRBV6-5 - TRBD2 TGTGCCAGCAGTTATGCGGGGGGGGCATCCTACGAGCAGTACTTC CASSYAGGASYEQYF
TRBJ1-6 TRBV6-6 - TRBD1 TGTGCCAGCAGTTCTACAGGGGGAAGTAATTCACCCCTCCACTTT CASSSTGGSNSPLHF
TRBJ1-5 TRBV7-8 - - TGTGCCAGCAGCTTAGCTGCGGCAGGGTTAATTCAGCCCCAGCATTTT CASSLAAAGLIQPQHF
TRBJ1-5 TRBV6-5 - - TGTGCCAGCAGTTACGATCGGATTCAGCCCCAGCATTTT CASSYDRIQPQHF
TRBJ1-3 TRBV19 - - TGTGCCAGTAGTATGTTCGGGGATTCTGGAAACACCATATATTTT CASSMFGDSGNTIYF
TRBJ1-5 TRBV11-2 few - TGTGCCAGCAGCGAAGGAGGAGGTCAGCCCCAGCATTTT CASSEGGGQPQHF
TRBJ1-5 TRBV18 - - TGTGCCAGCTCACCCCAGGGCCTCAATAGCAATCAGCCCCAGCATTTT CASSPQGLNSNQPQHF
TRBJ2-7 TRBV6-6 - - TGTGCCAGCAGTCCGCAGGGGAATGACTACGAGCAGTACTTC CASSPQGNDYEQYF
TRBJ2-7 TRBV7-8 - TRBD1 TGTGCCAGCAGCTTAGGAGTGGGCAGGGGGACCTACGAGCAGTACTTC CASSLGVGRGTYEQYF
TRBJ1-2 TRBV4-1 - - TGCGCCAGCAGCCAATCCCTCGGGCAGAACTATGGCTACACCTTC CASSQSLGQNYGYTF
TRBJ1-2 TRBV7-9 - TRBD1 TGTGCCAGCAGCTTAGGGCCGACAGGGGGAGGCTACACCTTC CASSLGPTGGGYTF
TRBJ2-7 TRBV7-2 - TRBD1 TGTGCCAGCAGCTTAGTCGCCGGGACAGGGGGCCACGAGCAGTACTTC CASSLVAGTGGHEQYF
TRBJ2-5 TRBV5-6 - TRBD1 TGTGCCAGCAGCTTTGCACAGGGGCAAGAGACCCAGTACTTC CASSFAQGQETQYF
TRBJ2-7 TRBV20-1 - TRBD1 TGCAGTGCCAAGACAGGGGGCGAGCAGTACTTC CSAKTGGEQYF
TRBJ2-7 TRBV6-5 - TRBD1 TGTGCCAGCATCTCGACAGGGGCGGCCTACGAGCAGTACTTC CASISTGAAYEQYF
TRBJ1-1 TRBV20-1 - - TGCAGTGCGGAGATGGGGGTCGGGGCTTTCTTT CSAEMGVGAFF
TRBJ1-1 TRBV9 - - TGTGCCAGCAGCGTAGATCACAGCCTTAACACTGAAGCTTTCTTT CASSVDHSLNTEAFF
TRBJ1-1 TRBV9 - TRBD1 TGTGCCAGCAGCCCAGGACAGGGTAGGTCCACGAACACTGAAGCTTTCTTT CASSPGQGRSTNTEAFF
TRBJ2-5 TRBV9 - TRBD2 TGTGCCAGCAGCCTCCAAGATAGCGGGGGAGCAGAGACCCAGTACTTC CASSLQDSGGAETQYF